The clone carrying this T cell receptor (beta chain) has just a few counts. The antigen is unknown. This sample was taken from a study of early T cells in non-severe SARS-CoV-2 infection. Study-wide context: Sequencing used unsorted whole-blood bulk RNA, so chains lack pairing. Study-wide points: Reliance on VDJdb matching favored anti-spike CD8 responses; private and CD4 specificities were missed.

The germline V and J ends were trimmed by 6 bases and 10 bases, with 22 bases remaining between them. The germline gives CDR1 MNHEY, CDR2 SVGAGI. The CDR3 length is 15 residues. Researchers tagged individual cDNA molecules with unique molecular identifiers. Via MiXCR, TCRdb re-called the 5' RACE reads, giving one row per CDR3 protein. Among some 50,000 distinct CDR3 sequences listed, approximately 5.1% were seen once. The input for sequencing was whole blood, taken at baseline. This chain links TRBV6-5 with TRBJ2-1; possibly TRBD1 for D (6 bases). The TCR sequence derives from an adult who was a healthcare worker with PCR-confirmed SARS-CoV-2 infection or an uninfected control (not recorded which). Here the CDR3 reads CASSHGTRDTMEQFF. For the CDR3, the DNA is TGTGCCAGCAGCCACGGGACACGGGATACAATGGAGCAGTTCTTC.